This TCR beta chain originates from a study of cytomegalovirus exposure and HLA in healthy donors. This clone was counted between two and nine times. Researchers ran the PCR with 60 Vbeta and 13 Jbeta primers. Clones were read by immunoSEQ multiplex PCR, and TCRdb kept only the in-frame ones, dropping some. The sample consists of about 160,000 clones, 60% to 85% of them appearing once. This CDR3 region has 15 residues. The germline gives CDR1 MNHEY, CDR2 SVGAGI. The V segment lost 6 bases and the J segment 2 bases; nucleotides outside the gene matches: 8. V is TRBV6-5 and J is TRBJ2-7; 9 bases align to TRBD1. Sequenced input: PBMCs. The TCR sequence derives from a man aged 40-55 years in good health and CMV-seropositive. The CDR3 here is CASRPPGTGPYEQYF. The CDR3 nucleotides read TGTGCCAGCAGACCCCCGGGGACAGGGCCCTACGAGCAGTACTTC.